The 27 T cell receptor beta chains in this list originate from one sample, sequenced in a study of blood T cells in healthy people across ages. Sample-barcoded 5' priming and a J-beta primer mix drove a second PCR of roughly 6 to 12 cycles. TCRdb reprocessed the 5' RACE reads with MiXCR, giving one entry per CDR3 protein. The table includes around 1.5 million distinct CDR3 sequences, around 55% detected once. The source material was blood. The receptors stem from a man aged 18 to 29 in good health.

The chain has TRBV7-2 and TRBJ1-1, with D perhaps TRBD1 (6 bases). Trimming shortened V by 5 bases and J by 6 bases, and 10 bases separated the two germline ends. Looked up from germline, CDR1 is SGHTA and CDR2 is FQGNSA. This CDR3 has 12 amino acids. CDR3 loop: CASSNRAAEAFF. The CDR3 DNA reads as TGTGCCAGCAGCAACAGGGCGGCTGAAGCTTTCTTT.

A single count supports this clonotype. A much larger clone differs by one base, so this may be a read error. The chain employs TRBV4-3 and TRBJ2-7; D unclear. The length of the CDR3 is 13 residues. Germline V gene sequence: CDR1 LGHNA, CDR2 YSLEER. In DNA form, the CDR3 reads TGCGCCAGCAACCAAGACTTAGCATACGAGCAGTACTTC. Translated, it gives CASNQDLAYEQYF.

This chain uses TRBV29-1 with TRBJ1-2, with D perhaps matching TRBD1 (5 bases). With 7 bases removed from V and 5 bases from J, the gap between germline ends came to 20 bases. The CDR3 is 14 amino acids. Germline V CDR1 and CDR2: SQVTM, ANQGSEA. The CDR3 region has the DNA TGCAGCGCCCCGGCGCCCCTCGGGGGTTATGGCTACACCTTC. Encoded protein: CSAPAPLGGYGYTF.

The CDR3 protein is CASSLDRHDYAYSGANVLTF. CDR3 nucleotides: TGTGCCAGCAGCCTGGACAGGCATGACTATGCTTACTCTGGGGCCAACGTCCTGACTTTC. The chain combines TRBV3-1 with TRBJ2-6, with 7 bases fitting TRBD1. From germline, CDR1 is LGHDT and CDR2 YNNKEL (reference sequence). Unmatched junction bases numbered 15, after V lost 4 bases and J lost 0 bases. This CDR3 is built from 20 residues.

This clonotype was picked up a small number of times. V and J are TRBV29-1 and TRBJ1-1, with D possibly matching TRBD1 (5 bases). The germline V and J ends were trimmed by 3 bases and 11 bases, with 10 bases remaining between them. The V gene's germline CDR1 is SQVTM and CDR2 ANQGSEA. The CDR3 has 10 amino acids. CDR3 sequence (DNA): TGCAGCGTTGAGGGGGAGCAGGCTTTCTTT. Amino acids: CSVEGEQAFF.

The chain has TRBV4-3 and TRBJ1-1, with 8 nucleotides matching TRBD1. CDR1 is LGHNA and CDR2 is YSLEER in the germline V gene. Germline trimming cut 3 bases from V and 7 bases from J; bases unmatched to any gene: 4. This CDR3 region has 13 residues. CDR3 sequence (DNA): TGCGCCAGCAGCCAGAACAGGGGGAGTGAAGCTTTCTTT. Translated, it gives CASSQNRGSEAFF.

This sequence joins TRBV11-2 and TRBJ2-1; D is ambiguous. Near its end, the DNA agrees better with TRBJ2-7, so the J call may be wrong. Germline V lookup: CDR1 SGHAT, CDR2 FQNNGV. The CDR3 is 15 residues long. The CDR3 sequence: CASSAAASSYNEQYF. As DNA, the CDR3 is TGTGCCAGCAGCGCCGCGGCGAGCTCCTACAATGAGCAGTACTTC.

Details on this clonotype: The junction does not match germline at one end; this may be a read error. The V and J genes are TRBV5-1 and TRBJ1-5; D not certain. This CDR3 is 14 amino acids long. Germline V gene sequence: CDR1 SGHRS, CDR2 YFSETQ. In DNA form, the CDR3 reads TGCGCCAGCAGCCGAGAGCTTGGCAATAAGCCCCAGCATTTT. Protein product: CASSRELGNKPQHF.

The chain carries TRBV12-3 or TRBV12-4 and TRBJ1-4; D gene unclear. The CDR3 spans 14 residues. The ends were cut back, 3 bases at V and 5 bases at J, with 10 bases in the middle. CDR3 in amino acids: CASSFGVPNEKLFF. The CDR3 DNA sequence: TGTGCCAGCAGTTTTGGTGTCCCAAATGAAAAACTGTTTTTT.

This clonotype turned up a few times. The chain has TRBV4-3 and TRBJ1-6, with 7 bases lining up with TRBD1. The CDR3 has 16 amino acids. V shed 0 bases, J shed 7 bases, and the junction held 6 bases outside the gene matches. Germline V gene data show CDR1 as LGHNA and CDR2 as YSLEER. CDR3 region: CASSQDPGTENSPLHF. CDR3 nucleotide sequence: TGCGCCAGCAGCCAAGATCCTGGGACAGAAAATTCACCCCTCCACTTT.

As to this clonotype: The junction differs from germline at one of its ends, possibly a read error. This rearrangement joins TRBV7-3 to TRBJ2-1, with TRBD2 matching 10 bases. Germline CDR1 is SGHTA and CDR2 is FQGTGA. CDR3 length: 16 residues. The CDR3: CASSQGGLAGEDEQFF. The CDR3 bases are TGCGCCAGCAGCCAAGGAGGTCTAGCGGGAGAGGATGAGCAGTTCTTC.

The chain carries TRBV4-3 and TRBJ2-3; no definite D call. Deletions cut 2 bases from V and 5 bases from J, with 26 bases between. Looked up from germline, CDR1 is LGHNA and CDR2 is YSLEER. The CDR3 is 19 amino acids. The CDR3 DNA reads TGCGCCAGCAGCCAAAGGGTAGTCTTTCCAGGAGCCATCGGAGATACGCAGTATTTT. Its protein product is CASSQRVVFPGAIGDTQYF.

The chain employs TRBV3-1 and TRBJ2-1, with a tentative D call TRBD1 (6 bases). Germline lookup yields CDR1 LGHDT and CDR2 YNNKEL (reference sequence). Trimming pared 4 bases from V and 5 bases from J, leaving 15 bases between. The length of the CDR3 is 15 residues. The DNA for the CDR3 is TGTGCCAGCAGCCCCAGGGGCCTCGGGCACAATGAGCAGTTCTTC. The encoded protein is CASSPRGLGHNEQFF.

This chain connects TRBV24-1 to TRBJ2-1; D unclear. CDR1 and CDR2 from the germline V gene are KGHDR and SFDVKD. The CDR3 consists of 12 residues. V lost 4 bases and J 8 bases, leaving 8 bases between the germline ends. The CDR3 spells CATSESGDEQFF. The CDR3 DNA follows: TGTGCCACCAGTGAGAGTGGGGATGAGCAGTTCTTC.

In its sample, this clonotype was seen once. The chain has TRBV12-3 or TRBV12-4 and TRBJ1-4; perhaps TRBD1 as D (5 bases). The CDR3 extends over 17 amino acids. V was clipped by 7 bases and J by 5 bases, with 23 bases between them. CDR3: CASTLDPSRALNEKLFF. CDR3 sequence (DNA): TGTGCCAGCACTCTGGACCCCTCCAGGGCCCTAAATGAAAAACTGTTTTTT.

In its sample, this clonotype was seen a few times. The rearrangement uses TRBV29-1 and TRBJ2-3, with 9 positions matching TRBD2. CDR1 SQVTM and CDR2 ANQGSEA come from the germline V gene. There are 15 residues in the CDR3. With 5 bases clipped from V and 2 bases from J, the junction kept 8 bases outside the gene matches. CDR3 protein: CSVMKAGGHTDTQYF. For the CDR3, the DNA is TGCAGCGTTATGAAAGCGGGAGGACACACAGATACGCAGTATTTT.

The chain carries TRBV6-5 and TRBJ2-5, with TRBD1 matching over 8 bases. Germline CDR1 is MNHEY and CDR2 is SVGAGI. V was clipped by 5 bases and J by 0 bases; unmatched bases: 5. This CDR3 is 15 amino acids long. CDR3 DNA: TGTGCCAGCAGTAGGACAGGGTCGTACCAAGAGACCCAGTACTTC. Translating gives CASSRTGSYQETQYF.

The genes are TRBV25-1 and TRBJ2-7; D uncertain. Trimming shortened V by 2 bases and J by 3 bases, and 11 bases separated the two germline ends. Germline values: CDR1 MGHDK, CDR2 SYGVNS. CDR3 length equals 14 residues. Here the CDR3 reads CASSERGGFYEQYF. In nucleotides, the CDR3 is TGTGCCAGCAGTGAAAGAGGTGGGTTCTACGAGCAGTACTTC.

The chain has TRBV7-6 and TRBJ2-2, with TRBD2 matching over 8 bases. J was trimmed by 3 bases and V by 11 bases; bases with no gene match: 2. The length of the CDR3 is 12 residues. Germline values: CDR1 SGHVS, CDR2 FNYEAQ. CDR3 DNA sequence: TGTGCCGGGCGGGGGGACACCGGGGAGCTGTTTTTT. Its translation is CAGRGDTGELFF.

This sequence joins TRBV4-1 and TRBJ2-1, with TRBD2 identical over 9 bases. After removal of 1 base from V and 5 bases from J, the junction contained 6 bases not matched to a gene. Germline V gives CDR1 MGHRA, CDR2 YSYEKL. The CDR3 sequence is 16 residues long. The CDR3 region is CASSQGAGGYNNEQFF. The CDR3 DNA reads as TGCGCCAGCAGCCAAGGCGCGGGAGGGTATAACAATGAGCAGTTCTTC.

The CDR3 here is CASSASLAGTYEQYF. The CDR3 DNA reads as TGCGCCAGCAGCGCCTCACTAGCGGGGACATACGAGCAGTACTTC. The chain couples TRBV4-1 to TRBJ2-7; 10 positions match TRBD2. The junction had 8 bases not matched to a gene; V was cut back by 5 bases and J by 4 bases. The germline CDR1 and CDR2 sequences are MGHRA and YSYEKL. The CDR3 loop spans 15 amino acids.

On this clonotype: At one end, the junction sequence differs from germline, possibly due to a read error. This chain uses TRBV5-1 with TRBJ2-3; D is unclear. CDR3 size: 13 residues. Germline-derived CDR1 and CDR2 are SGHRS and YFSETQ. The DNA of the CDR3 is TGTGCCAGCAGCCTAGAAAACACAGATACGCAGTATTTT. This sequence encodes CASSLENTDTQYF.

This clonotype appeared a few times. The chain has TRBV20-1 and TRBJ2-5; D might be TRBD1 (6 bases). The length of the CDR3 is 12 residues. Looked up from germline, CDR1 is DFQATT and CDR2 is SNEGSKA (reference sequence). Trimming removed 0 bases at V and 13 bases at J, with 15 bases between. The CDR3 nucleotides are TGCAGTGCTAGAGATCTTCAGGGGAGTTTGTACTTC. Translated: CSARDLQGSLYF.

This clonotype occurred a few times. The chain recombines TRBV20-1 with TRBJ2-1; 12 bases agree with TRBD2. CDR3 length equals 17 residues. V gave up 3 bases and J gave up 8 bases; unmatched junction bases: 14. Germline V gene sequence: CDR1 DFQATT, CDR2 SNEGSKA (reference sequence). The CDR3 spells CSASTRSGTSGFHEQFF. CDR3 in DNA: TGCAGTGCTAGCACGAGGTCCGGGACTAGCGGGTTCCATGAGCAGTTCTTC.

This clonotype was counted between two and nine times. The CDR3 DNA is TGCAGTGCTAGACAGGGGGCGCGGGGCACCGGGGAGCTGTTTTTT. Protein: CSARQGARGTGELFF. V and J are TRBV20-1 and TRBJ2-2; 8 positions match TRBD1. CDR1 is DFQATT, CDR2 SNEGSKA, per germline (reference sequence). V lost 2 bases to trimming and J lost 4 bases; unmatched junction nucleotides: 6. The CDR3 is made up of 15 amino acids.

This clonotype showed up just a few times. The rearrangement uses TRBV4-3 and TRBJ1-1; 7 positions match TRBD1. CDR1 and CDR2 from the germline V gene are LGHNA and YSLEER. The trim removed 0 bases at V and 4 bases at J, leaving 8 bases unmatched. The CDR3 length is 16 residues. The CDR3 loop reads CASSQDRRDRSTEAFF. The CDR3 DNA follows: TGCGCCAGCAGCCAAGATCGTAGGGACAGATCCACTGAAGCTTTCTTT.

The chain is built from TRBV12-3 or TRBV12-4 and TRBJ2-5; no definite D call. Trimming pared 7 bases from V and 0 bases from J, leaving 9 bases between. The CDR3 covers 13 residues. The CDR3 bases are TGTGCCAGCAAAGTAACTTACCAAGAGACCCAGTACTTC. It codes for CASKVTYQETQYF.